This is a list of T cell receptor beta chains from one sample in a study of T cell responses to AZD1222 COVID-19 vaccine. Profiling relied on immunoSEQ multiplex PCR, and the TCRdb table lists in-frame clones only, not all of them. There are some 130,000 clones in the sample; approximately 85% occur only once, and approximately 18% lies in the top ten. The sample consisted of peripheral blood, taken on day 0 of MenACWY control vaccination. These receptors were collected from an adult in good health. The CDR3 runs from the conserved cysteine through the conserved F or W. Fields, in order: D gene, clone size, V gene, J gene, CDR3 protein, CDR3 DNA. A D gene is named only where the DNA matches it firmly. Some rows have no size entry. The others give once, few or many, or a class for an expanded clone.

.	.	TRBV2	TRBJ1-1	CASSATNTEAFF	TGTGCCAGCAGTGCAACGAACACTGAAGCTTTCTTT
.	.	TRBV6-5	TRBJ1-2	CACRSTRRGGYTF	TGTGCCTGCAGATCCACACGCCGAGGTGGCTACACCTTC
.	.	TRBV11-2	TRBJ1-3	CASSLRAGNTIYF	TGTGCCAGCAGCTTAAGGGCTGGAAACACCATATATTTT
.	.	TRBV2	TRBJ2-3	CAGNRGDVRLDTQYF	TGTGCCGGGAATAGGGGGGACGTACGACTAGATACGCAGTATTTT
TRBD2	.	TRBV18	TRBJ2-1	CASSPASGRGEQFF	TGTGCCAGCTCACCAGCTAGCGGGAGGGGTGAGCAGTTCTTC
TRBD1	.	TRBV9	TRBJ1-1	CASSPRPGQGNTEAFF	TGTGCCAGCAGCCCCCGCCCGGGACAGGGCAACACTGAAGCTTTCTTT
.	once	TRBV2	TRBJ1-2	CASSGTPYGYTF	TGTGCCAGCTCCGGGACCCCTTATGGCTACACCTTC
.	.	TRBV10-2	TRBJ2-7	CASSESKNSYEQYF	TGCGCCAGCAGTGAGTCGAAAAATTCCTACGAGCAGTACTTC
TRBD1	few	TRBV9	TRBJ1-1	CASSAPDRGRTEAFF	TGTGCCAGCAGCGCACCGGACAGGGGGCGGACTGAAGCTTTCTTT
TRBD2	.	TRBV6-5	TRBJ2-7	CASTPSGSPNEQYF	TGTGCCAGCACCCCTAGCGGGAGTCCCAACGAGCAGTACTTC
.	few	TRBV28	TRBJ1-1	CASNRHGGGTEAFF	TGTGCCAGCAATAGACACGGGGGAGGCACTGAAGCTTTCTTT
.	.	TRBV5-1	TRBJ1-1	CASSFTAGAGTEAFF	TGCGCCAGCAGCTTTACGGCGGGGGCGGGCACTGAAGCTTTCTTT
.	.	TRBV19	TRBJ1-5	CASGEGKGNQPQHF	TGTGCCAGTGGGGAGGGGAAAGGTAATCAGCCCCAGCATTTT
.	.	TRBV12-3/TRBV12-4	TRBJ1-3	CASSPTGNTIYF	TGTGCCAGCAGTCCCACAGGGAACACCATATATTTT
.	.	TRBV7-9	TRBJ2-3	CASSLGARGTDTQYF	TGTGCCAGCAGCTTAGGGGCCCGCGGCACAGATACGCAGTATTTT
.	.	TRBV2	TRBJ1-3	CASRGPAEGYNTIYF	TGTGCCAGCAGAGGGCCCGCTGAAGGGTACAACACCATATATTTT
.	once	TRBV5-5	TRBJ2-3	CASSLQGADTQYF	TGTGCCAGCAGCCTTCAGGGTGCAGATACGCAGTATTTT
TRBD1	.	TRBV2	TRBJ1-2	CADRTGANYGYTF	TGTGCCGATCGGACAGGGGCTAACTATGGCTACACCTTC
.	.	TRBV19	TRBJ1-4	CASRIGTDGTNEKLFF	TGTGCCAGTAGAATAGGAACGGACGGAACTAATGAAAAACTGTTTTTT
.	.	TRBV27	TRBJ1-6	CASSFEAHNSPLHF	TGTGCCAGCAGTTTCGAAGCTCACAATTCACCCCTCCACTTT
.	.	TRBV6-2/TRBV6-3	TRBJ2-3	CASSRDNTDTQYF	TGTGCCAGCAGTCGGGACAACACAGATACGCAGTATTTT
TRBD1	.	TRBV25-1	TRBJ1-6	CASTPGTGDSPLHF	TGTGCCAGCACCCCCGGGACAGGGGATTCACCCCTCCACTTT
.	.	TRBV19	TRBJ1-4	CASRSGTNEKLFF	TGTGCCAGTAGGAGCGGCACTAATGAAAAACTGTTTTTT
TRBD1	.	TRBV3-1/TRBV3-2	TRBJ1-2	CASSQRQGAGGYTF	TGTGCCAGCAGCCAGCGACAGGGGGCAGGAGGCTACACCTTC
TRBD1	.	TRBV6-5	TRBJ1-2	CASSYYSQGPPYGYTF	TGTGCCAGCAGTTACTATTCACAGGGGCCTCCCTATGGCTACACCTTC
TRBD1	.	TRBV30	TRBJ1-4	CAWSGGQPNEKLFF	TGTGCCTGGAGTGGGGGACAGCCTAATGAAAAACTGTTTTTT
.	.	TRBV14	TRBJ2-7	CASSQVGLLEQYF	TGTGCCAGCAGCCAAGTTGGTCTGCTCGAGCAGTACTTC
TRBD1	.	TRBV28	TRBJ2-1	CASSSLGDRAYNEQFF	TGTGCCAGCAGTTCCTTAGGGGACAGGGCCTACAATGAGCAGTTCTTC
.	.	TRBV6-5	TRBJ2-7	CASTHGPSYEQYF	TGTGCCAGCACCCACGGACCCTCCTACGAGCAGTACTTC
TRBD1	.	TRBV7-9	TRBJ1-3	CASSSRTGASGNTIYF	TGTGCCAGCAGCTCAAGGACAGGCGCCTCTGGAAACACCATATATTTT
TRBD2	once	TRBV2	TRBJ2-1	CASSPPGLVINEQFF	TGTGCCAGCAGTCCACCGGGACTAGTCATCAATGAGCAGTTCTTC
.	once	TRBV9	TRBJ1-4	CASSLGTTTNEKLFF	TGTGCCAGCAGCCTAGGGACAACAACTAATGAAAAACTGTTTTTT
.	.	TRBV7-9	TRBJ2-1	CASSLGRGYNEQFF	TGTGCCAGCAGCTTAGGTAGGGGTTACAATGAGCAGTTCTTC
.	.	TRBV24-1	TRBJ1-1	CATSDPHTEAFF	TGTGCCACCAGTGACCCCCACACTGAAGCTTTCTTT
.	once	TRBV10-3	TRBJ1-5	CAISGYSNQPQHF	TGTGCCATCAGTGGATATAGCAATCAGCCCCAGCATTTT
TRBD2	once	TRBV2	TRBJ2-7	CASSQGLVEQYF	TGTGCCAGCAGTCAGGGACTAGTCGAGCAGTACTTC
TRBD2	.	TRBV2	TRBJ2-5	CASSGTSGRGRETQYF	TGTGCCAGCAGCGGGACTAGCGGGAGAGGGCGAGAGACCCAGTACTTC
.	.	TRBV12-3/TRBV12-4	TRBJ1-1	CASSLGANTEAFF	TGTGCCAGCAGTTTGGGGGCGAACACTGAAGCTTTCTTT
TRBD2	.	TRBV18	TRBJ2-2	CASSPRSGSTGELFF	TGTGCCAGCTCACCAAGGAGCGGGAGTACCGGGGAGCTGTTTTTT
TRBD2	.	TRBV10-2	TRBJ2-7	CASMALAGEQYF	TGCGCCAGCATGGCACTAGCGGGGGAGCAGTACTTC